The clone carrying this T cell receptor beta chain occurred a few times. Trimming pared 8 bases from V and 0 bases from J, leaving 17 bases between. This CDR3 has 16 amino acids. Germline V CDR1 and CDR2: ENHRY, SYGVKD. This entry comes from a study of radiotherapy plus CTLA-4 blockade in lung cancer. Study-wide background: Objective responses arose in 15% to 20% of patients, and under 40% experienced disease control.

Repertoires were generated with immunoSEQ multiplex PCR, while TCRdb's copy carries only in-frame clones and drops some. Of some 110,000 clones listed, 78% are singletons. The receptor comes from a human donor with non-small cell lung cancer who had a partial response to radiotherapy plus ipilimumab. The chain is built from TRBV10-3 and TRBJ1-3; D is unresolved. The sequencing here drew on peripheral blood, taken from a patient treated with radiotherapy plus ipilimumab. CDR3 bases: TGTGCCATCGCAGAGTGGCTAGGTTCCTCTGGAAACACCATATATTTT. It yields the protein CAIAEWLGSSGNTIYF.